The rows below give T cell receptor beta chains drawn from one sample of a study of cytomegalovirus exposure and HLA in healthy donors. The data were produced by immunoSEQ multiplex PCR, yet TCRdb's version contains in-frame clones alone and is incomplete. The table records more than 90,000 clones, approximately 80% of them present only once. Specimen: PBMCs. Receptors originate from a man between 45 and 60 years old in good health and CMV-seropositive. The CDR3 runs from the conserved cysteine through the conserved F or W.

CASSFLTGGQPQHF	TRBV6-6	TRBJ1-5
CASSTDRGSNYGYTF	TRBV6-6	TRBJ1-2
CASSTRQGAGSPLHF	TRBV28	TRBJ1-6
CASSLPGLEQYF	TRBV7-9	TRBJ2-7
CASINRGNTEAFF	TRBV6-5	TRBJ1-1
CAYDKTSGELFF	TRBV30	TRBJ2-2
CASSPGSFSYNEQFF	TRBV5-1	TRBJ2-1
CASSPPGQFMNTEAFF	TRBV18	TRBJ1-1
CASSTTGSRGYTF	TRBV19	TRBJ1-2
CASSYRSNEQYF	TRBV6-6	NA
CASSLEGGRNTGELFF	TRBV5-1	TRBJ2-2
CASSPGLDTEAFF	TRBV14	TRBJ1-1
CASSLDSLMGGYTF	TRBV6-6	TRBJ1-2
CASSWTGQGMGYNSPLHF	TRBV5-1	TRBJ1-6
CASSQRGPKVSTEAFF	TRBV14	TRBJ1-1
CASSPSGLAGIHTGELFF	TRBV28	TRBJ2-2
CASSTGTGSSYEQYF	TRBV7-7	TRBJ2-7